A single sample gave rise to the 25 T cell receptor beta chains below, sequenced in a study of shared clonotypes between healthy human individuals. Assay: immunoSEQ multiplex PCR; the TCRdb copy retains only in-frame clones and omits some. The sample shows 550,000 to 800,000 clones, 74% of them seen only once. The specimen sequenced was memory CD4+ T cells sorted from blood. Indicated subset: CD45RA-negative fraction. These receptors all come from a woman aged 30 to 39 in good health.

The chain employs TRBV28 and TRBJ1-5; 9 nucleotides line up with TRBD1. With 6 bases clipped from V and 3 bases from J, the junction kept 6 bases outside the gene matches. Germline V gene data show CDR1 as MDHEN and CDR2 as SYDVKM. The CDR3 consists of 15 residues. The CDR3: CASSSGQGNNQPQHF. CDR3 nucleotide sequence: TGTGCCAGCAGCTCGGGACAGGGAAACAATCAGCCCCAGCATTTT.

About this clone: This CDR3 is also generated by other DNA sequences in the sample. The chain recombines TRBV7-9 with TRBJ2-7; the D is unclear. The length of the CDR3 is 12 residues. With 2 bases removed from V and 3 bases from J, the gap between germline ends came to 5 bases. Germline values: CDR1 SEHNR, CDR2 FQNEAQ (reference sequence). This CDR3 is CASSLKSYEQYF. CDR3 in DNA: TGTGCCAGCAGCTTAAAAAGCTACGAGCAGTACTTC. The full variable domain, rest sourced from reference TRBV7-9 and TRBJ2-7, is DTGVSQNPRHKITKRGQNVTFRCDPISEHNRLYWYRQTLGQGPEFLTYFQNEAQLEKSRLLSDRFSAERPKGSFSTLEIQRTEQGDSAMYLCASSLKSYEQYFGPGTRLTVT.

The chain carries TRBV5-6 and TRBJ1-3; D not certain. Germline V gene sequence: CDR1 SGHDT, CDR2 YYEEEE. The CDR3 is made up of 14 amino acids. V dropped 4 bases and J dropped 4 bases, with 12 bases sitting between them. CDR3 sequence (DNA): TGTGCCAGCAGCCCAGGACCCCCCGGAAACACCATATATTTT. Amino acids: CASSPGPPGNTIYF.

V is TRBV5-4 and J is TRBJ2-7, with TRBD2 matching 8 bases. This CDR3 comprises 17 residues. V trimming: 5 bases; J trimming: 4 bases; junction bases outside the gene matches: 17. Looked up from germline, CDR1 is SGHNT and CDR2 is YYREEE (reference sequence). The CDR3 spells CASRAGGLGLGGYEQYF. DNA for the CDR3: TGTGCCAGCAGGGCTGGAGGGTTGGGACTAGGGGGATACGAGCAGTACTTC.

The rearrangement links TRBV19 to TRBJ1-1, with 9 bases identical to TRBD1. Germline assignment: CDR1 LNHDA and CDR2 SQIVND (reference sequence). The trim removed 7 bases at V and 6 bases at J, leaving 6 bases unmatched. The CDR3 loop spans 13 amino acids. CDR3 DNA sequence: TGTGCCAGTACTGGACAGGGGTGGCCTGAAGCTTTCTTT. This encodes CASTGQGWPEAFF. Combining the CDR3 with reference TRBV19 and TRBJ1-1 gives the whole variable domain DGGITQSPKYLFRKEGQNVTLSCEQNLNHDAMYWYRQDPGQGLRLIYYSQIVNDFQKGDIAEGYSVSREKKESFPLTVTSAQKNPTAFYLCASTGQGWPEAFFGQGTRLTVV.

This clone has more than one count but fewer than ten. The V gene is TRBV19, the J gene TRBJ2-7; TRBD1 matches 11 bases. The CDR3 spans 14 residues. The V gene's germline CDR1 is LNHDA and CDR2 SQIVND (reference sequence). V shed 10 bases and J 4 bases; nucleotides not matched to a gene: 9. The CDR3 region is CATATGTGGYEQYF. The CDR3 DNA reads TGTGCCACCGCAACCGGGACAGGGGGTTACGAGCAGTACTTC.

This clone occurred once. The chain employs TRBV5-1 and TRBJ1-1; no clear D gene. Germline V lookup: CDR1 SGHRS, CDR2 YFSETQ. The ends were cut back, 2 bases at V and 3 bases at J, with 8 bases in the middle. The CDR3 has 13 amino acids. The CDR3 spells CASSFIRDTEAFF. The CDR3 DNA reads TGCGCCAGCAGCTTCATCCGAGACACTGAAGCTTTCTTT.

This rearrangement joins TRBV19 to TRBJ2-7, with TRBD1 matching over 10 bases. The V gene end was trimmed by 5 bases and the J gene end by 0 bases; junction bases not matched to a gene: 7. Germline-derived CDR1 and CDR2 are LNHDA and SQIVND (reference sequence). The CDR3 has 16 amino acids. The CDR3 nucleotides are TGTGCCAGTAGTGACTCCGGGACAGGGGTCTCCTACGAGCAGTACTTC. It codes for CASSDSGTGVSYEQYF.

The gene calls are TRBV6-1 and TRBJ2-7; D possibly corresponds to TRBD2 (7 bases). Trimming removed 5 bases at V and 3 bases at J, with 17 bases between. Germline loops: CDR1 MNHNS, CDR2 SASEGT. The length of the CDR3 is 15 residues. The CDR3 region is CASSPGEGRYYEQYF. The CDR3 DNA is TGTGCCAGCAGTCCAGGGGAGGGCCGGTACTACGAGCAGTACTTC.

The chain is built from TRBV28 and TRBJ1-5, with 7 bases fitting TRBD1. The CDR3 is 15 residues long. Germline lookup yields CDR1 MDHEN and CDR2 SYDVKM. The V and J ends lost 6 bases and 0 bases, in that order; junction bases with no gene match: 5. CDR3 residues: CASSPRQGSNQPQHF. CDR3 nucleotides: TGTGCCAGCAGCCCTAGACAGGGTAGCAATCAGCCCCAGCATTTT.

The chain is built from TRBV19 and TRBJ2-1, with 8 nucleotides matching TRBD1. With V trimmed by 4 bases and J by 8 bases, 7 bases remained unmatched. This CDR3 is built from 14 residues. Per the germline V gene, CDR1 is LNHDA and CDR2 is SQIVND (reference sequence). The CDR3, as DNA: TGTGCCAGTAGTACCGGACAGGGTTGGCATGAGCAGTTCTTC. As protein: CASSTGQGWHEQFF. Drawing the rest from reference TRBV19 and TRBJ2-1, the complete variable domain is DGGITQSPKYLFRKEGQNVTLSCEQNLNHDAMYWYRQDPGQGLRLIYYSQIVNDFQKGDIAEGYSVSREKKESFPLTVTSAQKNPTAFYLCASSTGQGWHEQFFGPGTRLTVL.

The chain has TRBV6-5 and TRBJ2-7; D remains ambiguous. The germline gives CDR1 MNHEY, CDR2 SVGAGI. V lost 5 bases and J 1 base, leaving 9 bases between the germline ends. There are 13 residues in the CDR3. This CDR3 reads CASSRSESYEQYF. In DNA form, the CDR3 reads TGTGCCAGCAGTCGATCAGAGTCCTACGAGCAGTACTTC.

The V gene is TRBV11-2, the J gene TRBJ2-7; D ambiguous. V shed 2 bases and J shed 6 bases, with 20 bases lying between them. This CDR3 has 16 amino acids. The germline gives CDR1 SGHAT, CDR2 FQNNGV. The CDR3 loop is CASSLSKQLSGVEQYF. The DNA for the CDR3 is TGTGCCAGCAGCTTAAGTAAACAGCTCTCCGGTGTCGAGCAGTACTTC.

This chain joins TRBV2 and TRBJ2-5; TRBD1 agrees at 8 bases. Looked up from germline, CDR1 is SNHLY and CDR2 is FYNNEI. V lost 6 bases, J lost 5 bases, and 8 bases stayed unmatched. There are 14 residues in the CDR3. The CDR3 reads CASSTDRGQETQYF. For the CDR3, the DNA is TGTGCCAGCAGCACTGACAGGGGTCAGGAGACCCAGTACTTC.

The CDR3 DNA reads as TGTGCCAGCAGCTTAGCAGGGAATAATGAAAAACTGTTTTTT. As protein: CASSLAGNNEKLFF. The rearrangement uses TRBV7-6 and TRBJ1-4; D ambiguous. Trimming pared 0 bases from V and 4 bases from J, leaving 6 bases between. Germline V gives CDR1 SGHVS, CDR2 FNYEAQ. The CDR3 extends over 14 amino acids.

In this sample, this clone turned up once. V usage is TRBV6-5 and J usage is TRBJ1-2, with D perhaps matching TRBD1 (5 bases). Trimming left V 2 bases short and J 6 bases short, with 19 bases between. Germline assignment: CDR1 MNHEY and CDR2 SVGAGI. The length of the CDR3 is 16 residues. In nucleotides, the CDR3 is TGTGCCAGCAGTTACGGGGGGTACACAGGAAGAGATGGCTACACCTTC. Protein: CASSYGGYTGRDGYTF.

CDR3 nucleotides: TGCGCCAGCAGTGAGTCGAGTGTCGGGAACGAGCAGTACTTC. This translates into CASSESSVGNEQYF. V is TRBV10-1 and J is TRBJ2-7, with D perhaps matching TRBD2 (5 bases). CDR3 length equals 14 residues. Looked up from germline, CDR1 is WNHNN and CDR2 is SYGVQD (reference sequence). V was pared by 0 bases and J by 5 bases, with 11 bases between.

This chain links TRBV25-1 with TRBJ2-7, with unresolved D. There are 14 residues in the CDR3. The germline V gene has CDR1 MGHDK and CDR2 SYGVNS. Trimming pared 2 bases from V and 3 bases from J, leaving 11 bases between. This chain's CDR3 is CASSEGPPIYEQYF. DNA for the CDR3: TGTGCCAGCAGTGAAGGGCCACCAATCTACGAGCAGTACTTC.

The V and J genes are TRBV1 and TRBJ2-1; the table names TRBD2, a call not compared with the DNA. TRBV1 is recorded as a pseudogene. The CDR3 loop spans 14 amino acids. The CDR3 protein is CTSSQVGLRREQFF. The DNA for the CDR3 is TGCACCAGCAGCCAAGTCGGACTTCGTCGTGAGCAGTTCTTC.

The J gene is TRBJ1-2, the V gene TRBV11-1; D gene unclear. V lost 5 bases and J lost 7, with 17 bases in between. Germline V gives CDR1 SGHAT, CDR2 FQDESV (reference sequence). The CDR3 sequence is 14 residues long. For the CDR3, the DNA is TGTGCCAGCAGCAACGACGGATGGGGTCCTGGCTACACCTTC. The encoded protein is CASSNDGWGPGYTF. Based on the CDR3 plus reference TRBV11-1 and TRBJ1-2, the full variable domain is EAEVAQSPRYKITEKSQAVAFWCDPISGHATLYWYRQILGQGPELLVQFQDESVVDDSQLPKDRFSAERLKGVDSTLKIQPAELGDSAMYLCASSNDGWGPGYTFGSGTRLTVV.

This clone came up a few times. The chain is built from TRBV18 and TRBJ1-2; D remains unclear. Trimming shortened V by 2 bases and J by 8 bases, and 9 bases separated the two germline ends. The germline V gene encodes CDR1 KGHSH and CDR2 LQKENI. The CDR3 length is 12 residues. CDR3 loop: CASSPSSGGYTF. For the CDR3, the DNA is TGTGCCAGCTCACCATCTTCCGGGGGCTACACCTTC. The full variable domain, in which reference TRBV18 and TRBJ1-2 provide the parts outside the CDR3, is NAGVMQNPRHLVRRRGQEARLRCSPMKGHSHVYWYRQLPEEGLKFMVYLQKENIIDESGMPKERFSAEFPKEGPSILRIQQVVRGDSAAYFCASSPSSGGYTFGSGTRLTVV.

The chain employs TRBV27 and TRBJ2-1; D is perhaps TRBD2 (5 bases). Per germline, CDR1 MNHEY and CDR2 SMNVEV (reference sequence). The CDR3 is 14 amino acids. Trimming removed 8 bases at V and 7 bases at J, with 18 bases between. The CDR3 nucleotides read TGTGCCAGCCACGGAGGCCCTTTGGGTAATGAGCAGTTCTTC. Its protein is CASHGGPLGNEQFF.

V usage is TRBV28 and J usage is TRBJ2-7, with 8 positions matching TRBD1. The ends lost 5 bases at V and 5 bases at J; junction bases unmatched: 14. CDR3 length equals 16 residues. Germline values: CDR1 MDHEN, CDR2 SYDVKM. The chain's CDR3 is CASSTTSGGAADEQYF. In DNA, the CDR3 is TGTGCCAGCAGTACGACTTCAGGGGGCGCCGCCGACGAGCAGTACTTC.

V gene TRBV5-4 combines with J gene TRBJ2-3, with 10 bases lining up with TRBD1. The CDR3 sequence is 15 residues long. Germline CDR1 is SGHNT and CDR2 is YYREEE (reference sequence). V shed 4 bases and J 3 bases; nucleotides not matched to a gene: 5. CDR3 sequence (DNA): TGTGCCAGCAGCCGGGACAGGGGAGGGACAGATACGCAGTATTTT. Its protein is CASSRDRGGTDTQYF.

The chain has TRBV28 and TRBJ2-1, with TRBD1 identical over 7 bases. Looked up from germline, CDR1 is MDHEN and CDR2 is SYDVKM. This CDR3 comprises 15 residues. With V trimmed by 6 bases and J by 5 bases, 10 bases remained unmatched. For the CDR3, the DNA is TGTGCCAGCAGCGACAGGGTGAAGAGAAACAATGAGCAGTTCTTC. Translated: CASSDRVKRNNEQFF.